The next 8 T cell receptor beta chains were all read from a single sample in a study of blood T cell repertoires in COVID-19. Assay: immunoSEQ multiplex PCR; the TCRdb copy retains only in-frame clones and omits some. In the table there are around 260,000 clones, about 89% of which are singletons. Sequencing was done on a sample of peripheral blood. The source is a man aged 40-49 years who had recovered from COVID-19.

The rearrangement links TRBV9 to TRBJ2-1; TRBD1 might be the D (6 bases). CDR1 SGDLS and CDR2 YYNGEE come from the germline V gene. This CDR3 contains 14 residues. V was trimmed by 3 bases and J by 6 bases, leaving 13 bases between them. The CDR3 is CASSGQASGNEQFF. In nucleotides, the CDR3 is TGTGCCAGCAGCGGACAGGCTTCGGGCAATGAGCAGTTCTTC.

This clone was picked up one time. The V and J genes are TRBV4-3 and TRBJ1-2; 10 bases align to TRBD1. In germline, CDR1 is LGHNA, CDR2 YSLEER. The V segment lost 4 bases and the J segment 7 bases; nucleotides outside the gene matches: 9. This CDR3 has 15 residues. The chain's CDR3 is CASSPSDRGRPGYTF. CDR3 sequence (DNA): TGCGCCAGCAGCCCTTCAGACAGGGGGCGGCCTGGCTACACCTTC.

The rearrangement links TRBV2 to TRBJ2-7; 10 positions match TRBD1. The germline V gene has CDR1 SNHLY and CDR2 FYNNEI. This CDR3 region has 14 residues. The ends lost 7 bases at V and 6 bases at J; junction bases unmatched: 9. The CDR3 nucleotides read TGTGCCAGCACCTCGGGACAGGGGAATAGCGAGCAGTACTTC. Its translation is CASTSGQGNSEQYF.

This chain connects TRBV7-9 to TRBJ2-7; the match to TRBD1 covers 8 bases. The germline gives CDR1 SEHNR, CDR2 FQNEAQ (reference sequence). This CDR3 region has 14 residues. J was trimmed by 5 bases and V by 5 bases; bases with no gene match: 8. Written as DNA, the CDR3 is TGTGCCAGCAGCAAGGCCGACAGGGGACACGAGCAGTACTTC. It encodes CASSKADRGHEQYF. The entire variable domain, with the rest obtained from reference TRBV7-9 and TRBJ2-7, is as follows: DTGVSQNPRHKITKRGQNVTFRCDPISEHNRLYWYRQTLGQGPEFLTYFQNEAQLEKSRLLSDRFSAERPKGSFSTLEIQRTEQGDSAMYLCASSKADRGHEQYFGPGTRLTVT.

The rearrangement links TRBV6-2 or TRBV6-3 to TRBJ2-3; 7 bases agree with TRBD2. Germline loops: CDR1 MNHEY, CDR2 SVGEGT. J was trimmed by 4 bases and V by 2 bases; bases with no gene match: 6. This CDR3 comprises 15 residues. CDR3 DNA: TGTGCCAGCAGTTACGTGCGGGAGTGGGCAGATACGCAGTATTTT. This translates into CASSYVREWADTQYF.

This clone was picked up a small number of times. The J gene is TRBJ2-2, the V gene TRBV9; D is undetermined. The CDR3 loop spans 14 amino acids. Trimming removed 0 bases from V and 4 bases from J, with 7 bases in between. CDR1 is SGDLS, CDR2 YYNGEE, per germline. CDR3: CASSVGPSTGELFF. CDR3 nucleotides: TGTGCCAGCAGCGTAGGTCCGAGCACCGGGGAGCTGTTTTTT. Together with reference TRBV9 and TRBJ2-2, the CDR3 gives the full variable domain: DSGVTQTPKHLITATGQRVTLRCSPRSGDLSVYWYQQSLDQGLQFLIQYYNGEERAKGNILERFSAQQFPDLHSELNLSSLELGDSALYFCASSVGPSTGELFFGEGSRLTVL.

This clone was seen once. The chain joins TRBV19 to TRBJ2-3, with 9 positions matching TRBD2. V lost 4 bases, J lost 4 bases, and 3 bases stayed unmatched. Germline CDR1 reads LNHDA; CDR2 reads SQIVND (reference sequence). This CDR3 is 14 amino acids long. CDR3 in amino acids: CASSSGRAADTQYF. CDR3 DNA sequence: TGTGCCAGTAGTAGCGGGAGGGCCGCAGATACGCAGTATTTT.

The chain employs TRBV3-1 (or the pseudogene TRBV3-2) and TRBJ2-4; the match to TRBD2 covers 8 bases. The trim removed 7 bases at V and 0 bases at J, leaving 14 bases unmatched. This CDR3 region has 18 residues. Germline values: CDR1 LGHDT, CDR2 YNNKEL (reference sequence). CDR3 residues: CASTPAGVTYLAKNIQYF. DNA for the CDR3: TGTGCCAGCACCCCAGCGGGGGTTACTTACCTAGCCAAAAACATTCAGTACTTC.